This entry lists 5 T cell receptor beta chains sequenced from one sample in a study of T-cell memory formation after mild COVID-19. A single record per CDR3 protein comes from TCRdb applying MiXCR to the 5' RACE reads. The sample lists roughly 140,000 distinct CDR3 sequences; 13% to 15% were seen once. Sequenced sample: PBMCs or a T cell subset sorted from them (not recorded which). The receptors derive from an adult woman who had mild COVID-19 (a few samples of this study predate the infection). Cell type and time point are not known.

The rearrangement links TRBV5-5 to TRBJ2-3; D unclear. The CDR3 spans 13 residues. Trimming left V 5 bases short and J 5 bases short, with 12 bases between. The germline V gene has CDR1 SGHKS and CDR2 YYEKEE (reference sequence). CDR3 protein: CASSSAPGDTQYF. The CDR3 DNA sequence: TGTGCCAGCAGTTCCGCCCCAGGAGATACGCAGTATTTT.

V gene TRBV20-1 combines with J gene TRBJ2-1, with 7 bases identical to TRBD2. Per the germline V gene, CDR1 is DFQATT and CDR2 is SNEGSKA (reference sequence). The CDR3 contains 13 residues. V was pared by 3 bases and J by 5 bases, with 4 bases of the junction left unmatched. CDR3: CSARGAGNNEQFF. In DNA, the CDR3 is TGCAGTGCTAGGGGAGCGGGAAACAATGAGCAGTTCTTC.

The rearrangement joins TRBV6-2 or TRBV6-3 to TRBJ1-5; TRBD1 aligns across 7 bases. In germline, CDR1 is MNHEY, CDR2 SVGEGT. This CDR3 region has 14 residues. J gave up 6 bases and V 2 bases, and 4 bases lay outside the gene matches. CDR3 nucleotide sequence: TGTGCCAGCAGTTACGTAGGGGGCAGTCAGCCCCAGCATTTT. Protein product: CASSYVGGSQPQHF.

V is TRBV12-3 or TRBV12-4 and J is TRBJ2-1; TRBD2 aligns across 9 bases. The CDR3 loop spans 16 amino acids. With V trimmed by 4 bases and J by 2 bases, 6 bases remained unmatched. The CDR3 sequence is CASSSPAGGPYNEQFF. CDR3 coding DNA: TGTGCCAGCAGTTCTCCAGCGGGGGGCCCCTACAATGAGCAGTTCTTC.

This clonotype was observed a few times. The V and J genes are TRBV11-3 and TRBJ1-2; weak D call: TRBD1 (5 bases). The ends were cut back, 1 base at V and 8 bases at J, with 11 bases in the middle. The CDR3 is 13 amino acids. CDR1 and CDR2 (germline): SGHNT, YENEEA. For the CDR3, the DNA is TGTGCCAGCAGCTTAGGACGCAGGGAGGGCTACACCTTC. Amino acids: CASSLGRREGYTF.